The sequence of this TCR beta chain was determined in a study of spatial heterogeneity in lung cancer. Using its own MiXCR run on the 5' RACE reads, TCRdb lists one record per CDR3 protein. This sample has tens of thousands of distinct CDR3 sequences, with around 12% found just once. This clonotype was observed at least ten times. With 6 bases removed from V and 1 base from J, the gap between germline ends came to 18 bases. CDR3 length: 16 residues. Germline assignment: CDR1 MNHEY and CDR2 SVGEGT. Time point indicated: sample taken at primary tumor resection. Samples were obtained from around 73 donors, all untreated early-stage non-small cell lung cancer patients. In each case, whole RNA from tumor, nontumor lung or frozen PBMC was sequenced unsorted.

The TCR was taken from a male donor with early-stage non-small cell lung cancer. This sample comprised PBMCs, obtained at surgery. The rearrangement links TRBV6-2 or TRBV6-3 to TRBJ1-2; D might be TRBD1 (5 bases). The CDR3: CASRDIRRPFNYGYTF. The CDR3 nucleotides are TGTGCCAGCAGGGACATCCGACGTCCTTTTAACTATGGCTACACCTTC.